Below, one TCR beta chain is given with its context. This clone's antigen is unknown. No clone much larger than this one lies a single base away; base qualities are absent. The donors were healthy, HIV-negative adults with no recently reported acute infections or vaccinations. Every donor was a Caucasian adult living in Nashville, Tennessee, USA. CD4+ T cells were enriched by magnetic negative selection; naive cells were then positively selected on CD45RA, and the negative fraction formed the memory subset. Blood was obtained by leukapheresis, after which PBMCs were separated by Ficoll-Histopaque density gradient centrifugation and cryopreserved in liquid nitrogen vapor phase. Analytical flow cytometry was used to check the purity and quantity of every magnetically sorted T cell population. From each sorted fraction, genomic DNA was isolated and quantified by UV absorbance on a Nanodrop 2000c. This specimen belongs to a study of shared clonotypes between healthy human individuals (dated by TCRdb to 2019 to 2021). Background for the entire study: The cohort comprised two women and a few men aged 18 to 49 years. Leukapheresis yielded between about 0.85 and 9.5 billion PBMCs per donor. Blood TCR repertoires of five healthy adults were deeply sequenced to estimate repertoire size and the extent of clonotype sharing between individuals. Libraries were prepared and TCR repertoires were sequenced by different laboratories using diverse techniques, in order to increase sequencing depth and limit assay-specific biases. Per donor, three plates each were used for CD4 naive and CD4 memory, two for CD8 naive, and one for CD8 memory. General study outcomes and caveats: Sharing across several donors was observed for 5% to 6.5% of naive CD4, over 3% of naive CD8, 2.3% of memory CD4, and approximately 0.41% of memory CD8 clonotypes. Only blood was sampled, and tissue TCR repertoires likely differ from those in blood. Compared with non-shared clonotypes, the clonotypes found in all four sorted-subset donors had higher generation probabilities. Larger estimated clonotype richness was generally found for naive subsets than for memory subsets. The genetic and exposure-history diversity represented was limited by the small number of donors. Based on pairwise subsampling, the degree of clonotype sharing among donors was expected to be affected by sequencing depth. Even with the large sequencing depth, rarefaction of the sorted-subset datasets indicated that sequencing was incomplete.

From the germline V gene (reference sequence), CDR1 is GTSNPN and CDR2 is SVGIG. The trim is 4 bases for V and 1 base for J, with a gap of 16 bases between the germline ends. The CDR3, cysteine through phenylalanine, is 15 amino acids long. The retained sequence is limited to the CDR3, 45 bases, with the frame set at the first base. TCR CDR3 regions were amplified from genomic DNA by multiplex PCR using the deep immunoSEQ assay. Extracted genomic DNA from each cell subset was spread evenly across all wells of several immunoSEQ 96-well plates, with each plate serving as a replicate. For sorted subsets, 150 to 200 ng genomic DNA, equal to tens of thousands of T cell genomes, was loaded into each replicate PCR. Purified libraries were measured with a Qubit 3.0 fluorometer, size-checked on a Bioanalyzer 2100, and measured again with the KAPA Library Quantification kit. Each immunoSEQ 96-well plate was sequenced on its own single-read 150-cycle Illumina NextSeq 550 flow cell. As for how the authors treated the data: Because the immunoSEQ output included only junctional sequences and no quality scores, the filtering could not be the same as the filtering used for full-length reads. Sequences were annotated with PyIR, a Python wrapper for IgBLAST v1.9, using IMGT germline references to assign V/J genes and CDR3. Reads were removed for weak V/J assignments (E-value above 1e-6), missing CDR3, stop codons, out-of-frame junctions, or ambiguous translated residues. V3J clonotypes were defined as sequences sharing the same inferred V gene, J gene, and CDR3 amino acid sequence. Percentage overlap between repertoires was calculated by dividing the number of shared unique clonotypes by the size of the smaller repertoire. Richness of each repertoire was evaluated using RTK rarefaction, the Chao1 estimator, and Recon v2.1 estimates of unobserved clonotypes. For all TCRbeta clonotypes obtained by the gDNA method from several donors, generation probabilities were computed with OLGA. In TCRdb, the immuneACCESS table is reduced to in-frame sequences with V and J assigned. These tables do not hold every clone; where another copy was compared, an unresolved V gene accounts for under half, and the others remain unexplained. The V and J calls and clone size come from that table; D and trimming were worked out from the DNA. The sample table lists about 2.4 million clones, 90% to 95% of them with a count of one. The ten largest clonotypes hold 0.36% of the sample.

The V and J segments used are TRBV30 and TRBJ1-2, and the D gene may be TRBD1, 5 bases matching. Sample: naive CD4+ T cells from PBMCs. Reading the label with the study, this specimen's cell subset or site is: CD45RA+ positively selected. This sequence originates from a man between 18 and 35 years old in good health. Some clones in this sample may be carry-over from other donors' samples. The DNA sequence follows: TGTGCCTGGACCCAGATGTGGGGGGTTAACTATGGCTACACCTTC. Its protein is CAWTQMWGVNYGYTF. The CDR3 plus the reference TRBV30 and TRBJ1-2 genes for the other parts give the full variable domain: SQTIHQWPATLVQPVGSPLSLECTVEGTSNPNLYWYRQAAGRGLQLLFYSVGIGQISSEVPQNLSASRPQDRQFILSSKKLLLSDSGFYLCAWTQMWGVNYGYTFGSGTRLTVV.